This TCR beta chain was recorded in a study of CD8+ T cells in alopecia areata. With respect to this clone: Its antigen is currently unknown.

V was pared by 3 bases and J by 5 bases, with 10 bases between. The CDR3 covers 13 residues. The germline gives CDR1 KGHSH, CDR2 LQKENI. Extracted RNA was reverse transcribed into cDNA, the sequencing template. The repertoire was sequenced with immunoSEQ multiplex PCR; TCRdb's copy has only in-frame clones and lacks some. The sample contains roughly 150,000 clones, 55% to 65% of which appear only once. Findings of the study overall: Sequencing of scalp samples also captures resident alphabeta T cells of normal skin.

Cell sorting was applied to PBMCs, and CD4+ and CD8+ T cells were collected. The sample comprised CD4+ T cells sorted from blood. The clonotype comes from a human donor in good health. The rearrangement joins TRBV18 to TRBJ1-1; D remains ambiguous. The DNA for the CDR3 is TGTGCCAGCTCACCGGCGGGAGGGACTGAAGCTTTCTTT. Protein: CASSPAGGTEAFF.